This is a list of T cell receptor beta chains from one sample in a study of T cells after posttransplantation cyclophosphamide. Libraries were prepared by immunoSEQ multiplex PCR; TCRdb keeps only in-frame clonotypes and omits some of them. The sample contains 5,000 to 5,500 clones, none of them singletons. This sample comprised PBMCs, obtained after allogeneic stem cell transplant with posttransplant cyclophosphamide. The receptors derive from a female patient under 45 who received an allogeneic stem cell transplant from an unrelated donor, was CMV-positive, and had acute and chronic GVHD. A share of the T cells may be of graft donor origin. Each CDR3 is given without its conserved first and last residue. A clone size is listed for some rows: how often the clone was seen (once, few, many), or a class if it is expanded.

j_call | v_call | clone_size | cdr3_aa
TRBJ1-1 | TRBV7-9 | many | ASKTLGEGSSTEAF
TRBJ2-1 | TRBV25-1 | many | ASSRTMGLDEQF
TRBJ1-1 | TRBV7-9 | many | ASSYTLGGDTEAF
TRBJ2-7 | TRBV5-1 | many | ASSSASGQLYEQY
TRBJ2-7 | TRBV7-7 | many | ASSLAGSVEQY
TRBJ2-4 | TRBV27 | few | ASSSAGGVGTKNIQY
TRBJ2-1 | TRBV5-1 | many | ASTTSGSHNEQF
TRBJ1-3 | TRBV9 | many | ASSSRSYYSGNTIY
TRBJ2-7 | TRBV2 | medium-sized | ASSDSLAGLREQY
TRBJ2-5 | TRBV25-1 | - | ASIGETQY
TRBJ2-3 | TRBV5-4 | many | ASSLARNSYTDTQY
TRBJ1-4 | TRBV5-1 | - | ASSSTGGDEKLF
TRBJ1-5 | TRBV7-2 | many | ASSPWEGWQPQH
TRBJ1-1 | TRBV5-1 | many | ASSSLQGDSTEAF
TRBJ2-2 | TRBV5-5 | many | ASSSTRVNTGELF
TRBJ2-5 | TRBV2 | - | ASRVLLAAQGTQY
TRBJ1-1 | TRBV18 | many | ATLQGMNTEAF
TRBJ2-7 | TRBV13 | many | ASSSRQVSYEQY
TRBJ2-7 | TRBV7-2 | many | ASSVAGARSYEQY
TRBJ2-3 | TRBV28 | many | ASSSYPGYDTQY
TRBJ1-4 | TRBV5-5 | medium-sized | ASSFPATNEKLF
TRBJ1-4 | TRBV29-1 | many | SVGQGLNEKLF
TRBJ2-7 | TRBV9 | - | ASSQGLAGGTSYEQY
TRBJ2-5 | TRBV29-1 | many | SVEVGDIEETQY
TRBJ2-7 | TRBV19 | many | ASSIELGQGKTGEQY
TRBJ2-7 | TRBV5-1 | many | ASSFLSGTGADEQY
TRBJ2-3 | TRBV19 | many | ASSRQGSTDTQY
- | TRBV27 | few | ASRLKRTSYEQY
TRBJ1-1 | TRBV5-1 | many | ASSSTKNTEAF
TRBJ1-1 | TRBV9 | many | ASSEGPDRVGTEAF
TRBJ2-7 | TRBV4-1 | medium-sized | ASSQEAHQAHYEQY
TRBJ2-1 | TRBV28 | many | ASRGSPGNEQF
TRBJ2-7 | TRBV14 | many | ASSLLAAPYEQY
TRBJ2-7 | TRBV13 | many | ASSRSGQASYEQY
TRBJ1-2 | TRBV9 | many | ASSVGQAMGYGYT
TRBJ1-1 | TRBV9 | many | ASSGLRGSEAF
TRBJ2-2 | TRBV11-3 | many | ASSLDAGELF
TRBJ2-3 | TRBV7-2 | few | ASSSHSGRSADTQY
TRBJ2-1 | TRBV10-2 | medium-sized | ASSEPGGIISGRALPRYNEQF
TRBJ2-7 | TRBV5-1 | many | ASSPLPSGTSYEQY
TRBJ2-5 | TRBV9 | many | ASSAPVPPETQY
TRBJ2-3 | TRBV5-4 | many | ASSLDRNVADTQY
TRBJ1-2 | TRBV15 | many | ATSPWRGGYT
TRBJ1-5 | TRBV2 | many | ASREGQQPQH
TRBJ1-5 | TRBV9 | many | ASSVQGTANQPQH
- | TRBV7-2 | few | ASSSTPGYEQY
TRBJ2-7 | TRBV4-1 | many | ASSQGQGEGYEQY
TRBJ2-5 | TRBV14 | medium-sized | ASSLGLAGVETQY
TRBJ1-6 | TRBV30 | - | AWTLGQGNSPLH
TRBJ2-7 | TRBV30 | many | AWGLAGEGEQY
TRBJ2-7 | TRBV27 | many | ASSLINGYEQY
TRBJ2-2 | TRBV7-2 | many | ASSRQNTGELF
TRBJ1-6 | TRBV4-3 | medium-sized | ASSQDRGSSYNSPLH
TRBJ2-1 | TRBV7-3 | many | ASSLSTSGGNNEQF
TRBJ2-1 | TRBV11-2 | many | ASSFYRGLDEQF
TRBJ1-2 | TRBV29-1 | - | SVRQGAVGYT